This T cell receptor (beta chain) was found in a study of CD8 T cells in Susac syndrome. Study-wide background: Within the sequenced Susac syndrome patient group, six exhibited active disease and roughly 8 were in remission.

A quantity of about 0.45 to 1 ug RNA underwent reverse transcription using random hexamers. Across 54 Vbeta and 13 Jbeta, immunoSEQ multiplex PCR amplified TCR beta CDR3. Each CDR3 protein gets one entry after TCRdb re-called the immunoSEQ multiplex PCR reads with MiXCR. The data hold under 200,000 distinct CDR3 sequences, with roughly 95% observed a single time. The ends were cut back, 5 bases at V and 3 bases at J, with 12 bases in the middle. Germline lookup yields CDR1 SGHRS and CDR2 YFSETQ. The CDR3 length is 13 residues. The TEMRA cells underwent FACS enrichment, while the CD8+ and CD4+ T cells underwent negative isolation.

The source material was CD4+ T cells from PBMCs. This clonotype was obtained from a human donor with Susac syndrome. The genes are TRBV5-1 and TRBJ2-7; unclear D gene. As DNA, the CDR3 is TGCGCCAGCAGGGGTGGGAATGACTACGAGCAGTACTTC. Protein sequence: CASRGGNDYEQYF.